The present T cell receptor beta chain was sequenced within a study of OX40 agonist ivuxolimab in advanced cancers. Sequenced by immunoSEQ multiplex PCR; TCRdb stores in-frame clones only, minus some. This sample has about 98,000 clones; 85% to 95% occur once, and the top ten carry around 0.28%. As regards this clone: The antigen is undetermined.

Deletions cut 0 bases from V and 0 bases from J, with 9 bases between. Germline V lookup: CDR1 LGHNA, CDR2 YSLEER. The CDR3 is 16 residues long. Study-level findings and limits: The study observed clonal expansion of CD4+ and CD8+ blood T cells by week 6 at 0.1 to 3.0 mg/kg. Certain nonresponders additionally had low normalized T-cell clonal expansion.

Sequencing used CD4+ or CD8+ T cells sorted from blood, obtained in a trial of the OX40 agonist ivuxolimab. V usage is TRBV4-3 and J usage is TRBJ2-1; no reliable D call. The TCR comes from an adult with an advanced solid tumor such as melanoma, head and neck, liver or kidney cancer. The CDR3 spells CASSQDHLGSYNEQFF. CDR3 coding DNA: TGCGCCAGCAGCCAAGATCACCTGGGCTCCTACAATGAGCAGTTCTTC.